Described below is a single TCR beta chain sequence and its context. Its specificity is unknown. This record belongs to a study of shared clonotypes between healthy human individuals. As for the study in general: Each donor had three CD4 naive, three CD4 memory, two CD8 naive and one CD8 memory plate.

Findings of the study overall: Sample collection involved blood only; tissue repertoires are likely different.

For sorted subsets, 150 to 200 ng DNA per replicate equaled about 30,000 T cell genomes. Libraries were prepared by immunoSEQ multiplex PCR; TCRdb keeps only in-frame clonotypes and omits some of them. The profile covers 740,000 or so clones, with approximately 73% appearing a single time and around 1.8% taken by the ten largest. The sample comprised memory CD4+ T cells sorted from blood. As for subset: CD45RA-negative fraction. The source of this sequence is a woman aged 25 to 39 in good health.

As DNA, the CDR3 is TGTGCCAGCAGCAAAACCCCGAACCCGGCAGATACGCAGTATTTT. Its protein product is CASSKTPNPADTQYF. The genes are TRBV5-4 and TRBJ2-3, with D unclear. The germline V gene encodes CDR1 SGHNT and CDR2 YYREEE (reference sequence). The V and J ends lost 4 bases and 4 bases respectively, with 16 bases between them. The CDR3 length is 15 residues.